The rows below give T cell receptor beta chains drawn from one sample of a study of OX40 agonist ivuxolimab in advanced cancers. The method was immunoSEQ multiplex PCR; TCRdb's version includes in-frame clones alone and lacks a portion of them. The profile covers 55,000 to 85,000 clones, with over 70% appearing a single time and more than 1% taken by the ten largest. The source material was CD4+ or CD8+ T cells sorted from blood, sampled in a trial of the OX40 agonist ivuxolimab. The receptors shown here come from an adult with an advanced solid tumor such as melanoma, head and neck, liver or kidney cancer. CDR3s include the opening cysteine and the closing phenylalanine or tryptophan. The D gene is left open where the match is weak. Clone size appears in some rows only: once, few, many, or a class for an expanded clone.

.	TRBJ1-2	TRBV10-1	.	CASSERTAYGYTF	TGCGCCAGCAGTGAACGGACAGCCTATGGCTACACCTTC
.	TRBJ1-2	TRBV27	once	CASSLLGRSDGYTF	TGTGCCAGCAGTCTCCTAGGCCGGTCGGATGGCTACACCTTC
.	TRBJ2-7	TRBV7-2	.	CASSLAAGWTYEQYF	TGTGCCAGCAGCTTAGCAGCCGGTTGGACCTACGAGCAGTACTTC
.	TRBJ1-2	TRBV30	.	CAWSWADYGYTF	TGTGCCTGGAGTTGGGCGGACTATGGCTACACCTTC
.	TRBJ1-1	TRBV27	.	CASSPDGTPNTEAFF	TGTGCCAGCAGTCCTGACGGGACACCGAACACTGAAGCTTTCTTT
TRBD2	TRBJ2-3	TRBV6-1	.	CASSLAGGPSDTQYF	TGTGCCAGCAGCTTAGCGGGGGGGCCATCAGATACGCAGTATTTT
TRBD2	TRBJ2-3	TRBV7-2	.	CASSFPSGGRDTQYF	TGTGCCAGCAGCTTCCCTAGCGGGGGGAGAGATACGCAGTATTTT
TRBD1	TRBJ1-1	TRBV5-1	.	CASSEGDRGLTEAFF	TGCGCCAGCAGCGAGGGGGACAGGGGGCTAACTGAAGCTTTCTTT
.	TRBJ2-2	TRBV6-1	few	CASIPGGTGELFF	TGTGCCAGCATCCCAGGCGGCACCGGGGAGCTGTTTTTT
.	TRBJ1-1	TRBV5-1	.	CASSLEVRPDAEAFF	TGCGCCAGCAGCTTGGAGGTTCGTCCGGACGCTGAAGCTTTCTTT
.	TRBJ1-2	TRBV19	.	CATMGFGQSYGYTF	TGTGCCACCATGGGTTTCGGACAGAGCTATGGCTACACCTTC
.	TRBJ2-7	TRBV9	few	CASSPRETAGYEQYF	TGTGCCAGCAGCCCCCGCGAGACCGCGGGGTACGAGCAGTACTTC
TRBD1	TRBJ1-2	TRBV30	.	CAWSSYRQGNLNYGYTF	TGTGCCTGGAGTTCGTACAGACAGGGAAACTTAAACTATGGCTACACCTTC
.	TRBJ2-6	TRBV5-1	.	CASSPSFSGANVLTF	TGCGCCAGCAGCCCCTCGTTCTCTGGGGCCAACGTCCTGACTTTC
.	TRBJ2-1	TRBV5-6	.	CASSLAAQYNEQFF	TGTGCCAGCAGCTTGGCGGCACAATACAATGAGCAGTTCTTC
TRBD1	TRBJ2-7	TRBV5-4	.	CASSSQGALYEQYF	TGTGCCAGCAGCTCCCAGGGGGCTTTGTACGAGCAGTACTTC
.	TRBJ1-5	TRBV19	.	CASSIGQGTQPQHF	TGTGCCAGTAGTATCGGGCAGGGGACTCAGCCCCAGCATTTT
.	TRBJ1-1	TRBV19	few	CASSIVGDMNTEAFF	TGTGCCAGTAGTATAGTCGGGGATATGAACACTGAAGCTTTCTTT
TRBD2	TRBJ2-3	TRBV11-2	few	CASSPGTSKDTQYF	TGTGCCAGCAGCCCGGGGACTAGCAAAGATACGCAGTATTTT
.	TRBJ2-3	TRBV4-2	few	CASSQAQGSVDTQYF	TGTGCCAGCAGCCAAGCACAGGGCTCCGTAGATACGCAGTATTTT
.	TRBJ1-2	TRBV7-9	few	CASSTGLDGYTF	TGTGCCAGCAGCACGGGACTGGATGGCTACACCTTC
TRBD1	TRBJ1-2	TRBV5-1	many	CASSLEVTGWRGYTF	TGCGCCAGCAGCTTGGAGGTGACAGGGTGGCGTGGCTACACCTTC
.	TRBJ1-1	TRBV2	.	CASPKGPSNTEAFF	TGTGCCAGCCCAAAAGGACCGTCGAACACTGAAGCTTTCTTT
.	TRBJ1-1	TRBV11-1	.	CASSPERTKAFF	TGTGCCAGCAGCCCAGAGCGGACAAAAGCTTTCTTT
.	TRBJ1-5	TRBV10-3	.	CASTGALGDQPQHF	TGTGCCTCCACCGGGGCCTTGGGCGATCAGCCCCAGCATTTT
.	TRBJ2-4	TRBV10-3	.	CAISEGLEGNIQYF	TGTGCCATCAGTGAGGGACTTGAAGGGAACATTCAGTACTTC
TRBD2	TRBJ2-2	TRBV2	.	CASSGLAGEHGELFF	TGTGCCAGCAGTGGACTAGCGGGGGAACACGGGGAGCTGTTTTTT
.	TRBJ1-5	TRBV4-1	.	CASSQVAVGSNQPQHF	TGCGCCAGCAGCCAGGTTGCGGTGGGTAGCAATCAGCCCCAGCATTTT
TRBD1	TRBJ2-4	TRBV5-5	.	CASSYRGEAKNIQYF	TGTGCCAGCAGCTACAGGGGGGAGGCCAAAAACATTCAGTACTTC
.	TRBJ2-7	TRBV2	few	CASSGLTTYEQYF	TGTGCCAGCAGTGGCTTGACTACCTACGAGCAGTACTTC
.	TRBJ1-1	TRBV20-1	.	CSVGRGTEAFF	TGCAGTGTAGGACGAGGCACTGAAGCTTTCTTT
.	TRBJ2-6	TRBV7-9	.	CASSPSPGANVLTF	TGTGCCAGCAGCCCCTCGCCCGGGGCCAACGTCCTGACTTTC
TRBD2	TRBJ2-5	TRBV18	.	CASSLSGGRQETQYF	TGTGCCAGCTCATTGAGCGGGGGTCGCCAAGAGACCCAGTACTTC
.	TRBJ1-1	TRBV9	.	CASSVASGIEAFF	TGTGCCAGCAGCGTAGCTTCAGGGATTGAAGCTTTCTTT